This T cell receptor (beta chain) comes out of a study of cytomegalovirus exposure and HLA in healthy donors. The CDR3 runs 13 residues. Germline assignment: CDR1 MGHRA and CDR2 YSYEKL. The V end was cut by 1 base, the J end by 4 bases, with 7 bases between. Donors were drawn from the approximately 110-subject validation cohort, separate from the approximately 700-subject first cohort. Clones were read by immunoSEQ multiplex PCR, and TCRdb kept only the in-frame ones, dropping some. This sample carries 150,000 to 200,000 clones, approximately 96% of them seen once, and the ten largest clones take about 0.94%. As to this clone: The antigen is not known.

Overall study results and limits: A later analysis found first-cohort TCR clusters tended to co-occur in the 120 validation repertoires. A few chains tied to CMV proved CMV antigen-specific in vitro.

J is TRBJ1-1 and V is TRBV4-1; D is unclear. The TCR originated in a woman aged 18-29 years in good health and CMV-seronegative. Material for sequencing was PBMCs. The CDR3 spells CASSQVGVTEAFF. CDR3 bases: TGCGCCAGCAGCCAAGTCGGGGTCACTGAAGCTTTCTTT.